This entry lists 16 T cell receptor beta chains sequenced from one sample in a study of T cell responses to AZD1222 COVID-19 vaccine. Sequencing used immunoSEQ multiplex PCR; TCRdb keeps in-frame clones, though not all of them. The sample shows approximately 140,000 clones, around 90% of them seen only once. The specimen was peripheral blood, collected 28 days after the second AZD1222 dose. These receptors were taken from an adult who received the AZD1222 COVID-19 vaccine.

V gene TRBV14 combines with J gene TRBJ1-1; 7 bases line up with TRBD1. The germline V gene has CDR1 SGHDN and CDR2 FVKESK. The CDR3 has 13 amino acids. The trim removed 4 bases at V and 11 bases at J, leaving 10 bases unmatched. This chain's CDR3 is CASSPLDARGAFF. CDR3 sequence (DNA): TGTGCCAGCAGCCCTCTGGACGCCAGGGGGGCTTTCTTT.

This clone showed up just a few times. CDR3 loop: CASKGGDNEQFF. Written as DNA, the CDR3 is TGTGCCAGCAAGGGCGGGGACAATGAGCAGTTCTTC. The chain carries TRBV6-6 and TRBJ2-1, with a tentative D call TRBD2 (6 bases). Trimming removed 7 bases at V and 5 bases at J, with 9 bases between. Germline loops: CDR1 MNHNY, CDR2 SVGAGI (reference sequence). The CDR3 has 12 residues.

The V call is TRBV14, the J call TRBJ2-7; tentatively, D is TRBD1 (5 bases). V dropped 1 base and J dropped 3 bases, with 13 bases sitting between them. CDR3 length equals 15 residues. Germline-derived CDR1 and CDR2 are SGHDN and FVKESK. The CDR3 spells CASSQGQGMRYEQYF. The CDR3 nucleotides read TGTGCCAGCAGCCAAGGGCAGGGTATGCGCTACGAGCAGTACTTC.

The genes are TRBV7-8 and TRBJ2-1; D is perhaps TRBD2 (5 bases). The ends were cut back, 3 bases at V and 4 bases at J, with 7 bases in the middle. This CDR3 spans 13 amino acids. From germline, CDR1 is SGHVS and CDR2 FQNEAQ. In DNA form, the CDR3 reads TGTGCCAGCAGCTTCGAGCGGTACAATGAGCAGTTCTTC. This encodes CASSFERYNEQFF.

For the CDR3, the DNA is TGTGCCAGCACTCTCCTACTAGCGGAGCTAGCCAAAAACATTCAGTACTTC. Translating it yields CASTLLLAELAKNIQYF. This chain connects TRBV5-6 to TRBJ2-4; 8 bases are shared with TRBD2. This CDR3 spans 17 amino acids. The J segment lost 0 bases and the V segment lost 6 bases, leaving 11 bases of the junction unmatched. The germline gives CDR1 SGHDT, CDR2 YYEEEE.

J is TRBJ1-4 and V is TRBV9; 9 bases agree with TRBD1. Germline values: CDR1 SGDLS, CDR2 YYNGEE. This CDR3 has 15 residues. J gave up 0 bases and V 10 bases, and 7 bases lay outside the gene matches. In DNA, the CDR3 is TGTGCCTCAGGGACAGGGAAACCAACTAATGAAAAACTGTTTTTT. It translates to CASGTGKPTNEKLFF.

The chain has TRBV29-1 and TRBJ1-4; D is unresolved. The CDR3 consists of 14 residues. From germline, CDR1 is SQVTM and CDR2 ANQGSEA. Between the trimmed V and J ends, which lost 6 bases and 2 bases, there was a span of 13 bases. CDR3 protein: CSVPGKGTNEKLFF. The CDR3 nucleotides read TGCAGCGTCCCCGGGAAAGGGACTAATGAAAAACTGTTTTTT.

The CDR3 here is CASTQGRVQETQYF. The CDR3 coding sequence is TGTGCCAGCACCCAAGGACGGGTCCAAGAGACCCAGTACTTC. The rearrangement links TRBV6-5 to TRBJ2-5, with D unresolved. This CDR3 region has 14 residues. Germline loops: CDR1 MNHEY, CDR2 SVGAGI. Trimming left V 7 bases short and J 1 base short, with 13 bases between.

The chain has TRBV30 and TRBJ2-3; 13 bases match TRBD2. V lost 5 bases to trimming and J lost 2 bases; unmatched junction nucleotides: 7. This CDR3 comprises 16 residues. Germline V CDR1 and CDR2: GTSNPN, SVGIG (reference sequence). The DNA for the CDR3 is TGTGCCTGGGGCCCCGGACTAGCGGGAGACACAGATACGCAGTATTTT. Its translation: CAWGPGLAGDTDTQYF. Variable domain in full (rest from reference TRBV30 and TRBJ2-3): SQTIHQWPATLVQPVGSPLSLECTVEGTSNPNLYWYRQAAGRGLQLLFYSVGIGQISSEVPQNLSASRPQDRQFILSSKKLLLSDSGFYLCAWGPGLAGDTDTQYFGPGTRLTVL.

The chain uses TRBV18 and TRBJ1-1; tentative D call: TRBD1 (6 bases). Germline CDR1 KGHSH, CDR2 LQKENI. V was trimmed by 3 bases and J by 1 base, leaving 9 bases between them. The CDR3 length is 14 residues. The CDR3, as DNA: TGTGCCAGCTCACCGGCGACAGGGAACACTGAAGCTTTCTTT. This sequence encodes CASSPATGNTEAFF.

The chain has TRBV28 and TRBJ2-2; a weak D match, TRBD1 (5 bases). Germline CDR1 is MDHEN and CDR2 is SYDVKM. This CDR3 contains 15 residues. Deletions cut 7 bases from V and 6 bases from J, with 18 bases between. CDR3 in amino acids: CASITQGGVAGELFF. The DNA for the CDR3 is TGTGCCAGCATCACTCAGGGTGGTGTCGCCGGGGAGCTGTTTTTT. Full variable domain (remainder filled in from reference TRBV28 and TRBJ2-2): DVKVTQSSRYLVKRTGEKVFLECVQDMDHENMFWYRQDPGLGLRLIYFSYDVKMKEKGDIPEGYSVSREKKERFSLILESASTNQTSMYLCASITQGGVAGELFFGEGSRLTVL.

The chain recombines TRBV12-3 or TRBV12-4 with TRBJ2-7; 7 bases map to TRBD1. J gave up 5 bases and V 6 bases, and 7 bases lay outside the gene matches. CDR3 length: 13 amino acids. CDR3 coding DNA: TGTGCCAGCAGCTGGACAGGAACCGACGAGCAGTACTTC. Encoded protein: CASSWTGTDEQYF.

The chain combines TRBV28 with TRBJ2-4; unclear D gene. The length of the CDR3 is 12 residues. V lost 10 bases and J 3 bases, leaving 10 bases between the germline ends. Germline V gene data show CDR1 as MDHEN and CDR2 as SYDVKM. The CDR3 sequence is CATAVGKNIQYF. The CDR3 DNA sequence: TGTGCCACCGCTGTGGGCAAAAACATTCAGTACTTC.

V gene TRBV28 combines with J gene TRBJ2-7; TRBD1 agrees at 11 bases. Germline assignment: CDR1 MDHEN and CDR2 SYDVKM. This CDR3 spans 15 amino acids. Trimming cost V 5 bases and J 3 bases; bases outside gene matches: 6. The CDR3, as DNA: TGTGCCAGCAGTACCCCGGGACAGGGGGTCTACGAGCAGTACTTC. It yields the protein CASSTPGQGVYEQYF.

The table lists this clone with a count of one. V and J are TRBV7-2 and TRBJ2-7; 9 bases align to TRBD2. The CDR3 has 15 residues. CDR1 and CDR2 from the germline V gene are SGHTA and FQGNSA. V was pared by 1 base and J by 2 bases, with 3 bases of the junction left unmatched. CDR3 residues: CASSLEVAGAYEQYF. The CDR3, as DNA: TGTGCCAGCAGCTTAGAGGTAGCGGGGGCCTACGAGCAGTACTTC.

The chain recombines TRBV29-1 with TRBJ1-2; D call uncertain. The V end was cut by 7 bases, the J end by 8 bases, with 11 bases between. The V gene's germline CDR1 is SQVTM and CDR2 ANQGSEA. The CDR3 sequence is 10 residues long. CDR3 sequence reads: CSAIGKGYTF. The CDR3 region has the DNA TGCAGCGCCATCGGGAAGGGCTACACCTTC.